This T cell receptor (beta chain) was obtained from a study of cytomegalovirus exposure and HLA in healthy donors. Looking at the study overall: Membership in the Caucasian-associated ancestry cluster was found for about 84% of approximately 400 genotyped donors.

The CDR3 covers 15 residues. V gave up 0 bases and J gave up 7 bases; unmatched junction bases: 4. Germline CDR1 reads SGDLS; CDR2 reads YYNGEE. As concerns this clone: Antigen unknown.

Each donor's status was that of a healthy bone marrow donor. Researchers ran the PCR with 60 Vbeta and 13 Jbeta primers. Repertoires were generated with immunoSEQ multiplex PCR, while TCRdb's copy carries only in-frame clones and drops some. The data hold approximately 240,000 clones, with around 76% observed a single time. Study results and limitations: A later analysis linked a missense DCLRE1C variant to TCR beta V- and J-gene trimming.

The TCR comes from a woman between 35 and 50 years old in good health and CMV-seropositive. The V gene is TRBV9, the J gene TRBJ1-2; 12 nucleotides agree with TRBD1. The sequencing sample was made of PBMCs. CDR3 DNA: TGTGCCAGCAGCGTAGGGGGACAGGGGGCGTTTGGCTACACCTTC. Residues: CASSVGGQGAFGYTF.